The TCR beta chain under discussion was sequenced for a study of T cell responses to AZD1222 COVID-19 vaccine. Sequencing used immunoSEQ multiplex PCR; TCRdb keeps in-frame clones, though not all of them. The sample lists approximately 100,000 clones; approximately 93% were seen once. Of note for this clone: Its antigen is not identified.

Study findings and constraints: Baseline serology detected seropositivity in only 5 or 6 AZD1222 recipients. Clonal diversity was possibly underestimated, and the donors were mostly white British, with more females.

The V end was cut by 0 bases, the J end by 4 bases, with 10 bases between. Germline CDR1 reads LGHNA; CDR2 reads YSLEER. The CDR3 sequence is 14 residues long. J is TRBJ2-7 and V is TRBV4-3, with D perhaps matching TRBD2 (5 bases). Sample: peripheral blood, taken on day 0 of AZD1222 vaccination. The receptor was isolated from an adult in good health. The CDR3: CASSQDLGGYEQYF. The CDR3 nucleotides are TGCGCCAGCAGCCAAGATTTAGGAGGATACGAGCAGTACTTC.